A single sample is the source of the 10 T cell receptor beta chains below, sequenced in a study of cytotoxic CD8 clonotypes in ibrutinib-treated CLL (dated by TCRdb to about 2021). The protocol used for the library was the immunoSEQ multiplex PCR assay. Sourced from immuneACCESS, this table was stored by TCRdb with only in-frame sequences that have V and J called. A share of the clones is absent; for the studies checked, an unresolved V gene accounts for under half, and the remainder has no known explanation. The sample has some 150,000 clones on record, roughly three quarters of them singletons. The ten top clones hold about 4.7% of the sample. The meaning of the sample's time point label: approximately 25 months on ibrutinib. This sample comprised PBMCs, obtained after 24 months of ibrutinib treatment. The receptors derive from a human donor with chronic lymphocytic leukemia.

The CDR3 region is CASSVRGSAEETQYF. For the CDR3, the DNA is TGTGCCAGCAGCGTAAGGGGGTCAGCCGAAGAGACCCAGTACTTC. The chain joins TRBV9 to TRBJ2-5; tentatively, D is TRBD1 (6 bases). The CDR3 spans 15 residues. With 1 base removed from V and 3 bases from J, the gap between germline ends came to 13 bases. Germline V gives CDR1 SGDLS, CDR2 YYNGEE.

The chain recombines TRBV6-6 with TRBJ2-2, with a tentative D call TRBD1 (6 bases). The CDR3 is 16 residues long. Germline V gene data show CDR1 as MNHNY and CDR2 as SVGAGI (reference sequence). Trimming left V 2 bases short and J 7 bases short, with 17 bases between. This CDR3 reads CASSYPPQQGRGELFF. The CDR3 DNA reads as TGTGCCAGCAGTTACCCTCCGCAACAGGGCCGCGGGGAGCTGTTTTTT.

The CDR3 region has the DNA TGTGCCAGCAGCCAGGGGGGGAGCCTTATCACCGGGGAGCTGTTTTTT. Protein sequence: CASSQGGSLITGELFF. This sequence joins TRBV7-9 and TRBJ2-2; D might be TRBD1 or TRBD2, each matching 7 bases. The CDR3 has 16 residues. Trimming stripped 5 bases from V and 4 bases from J, with 17 bases between. The V gene's germline CDR1 is SEHNR and CDR2 FQNEAQ (reference sequence). Using reference TRBV7-9 and TRBJ2-2 for the parts outside the CDR3, the full variable domain is DTGVSQNPRHKITKRGQNVTFRCDPISEHNRLYWYRQTLGQGPEFLTYFQNEAQLEKSRLLSDRFSAERPKGSFSTLEIQRTEQGDSAMYLCASSQGGSLITGELFFGEGSRLTVL.

This chain joins TRBV28 and TRBJ1-1; D is undetermined. CDR1 and CDR2 (germline): MDHEN, SYDVKM. The V end was cut by 4 bases, the J end by 10 bases, with 22 bases between. The CDR3 is made up of 15 amino acids. For the CDR3, the DNA is TGTGCCAGCAGTTCCCCTTACCACAGAGCCCTTGGAGCTTTCTTT. Encoded protein: CASSSPYHRALGAFF.

The V gene is TRBV6-6, the J gene TRBJ2-7; D call uncertain. The CDR3 has 13 amino acids. V lost 2 bases to trimming and J lost 2 bases, with 7 bases between them. Germline V gene data show CDR1 as MNHNY and CDR2 as SVGAGI (reference sequence). The CDR3 loop reads CASSYGETYEQYF. In DNA, the CDR3 is TGTGCCAGCAGTTACGGGGAAACCTACGAGCAGTACTTC.

This clone turned up a few times. The chain couples TRBV25-1 to TRBJ2-5; D is unresolved. The length of the CDR3 is 13 residues. The V end was cut by 6 bases, the J end by 4 bases, with 12 bases between. CDR1 MGHDK and CDR2 SYGVNS come from the germline V gene. CDR3 region: CASRGGGAETQYF. In DNA, the CDR3 is TGTGCCAGCAGGGGCGGTGGTGCAGAGACCCAGTACTTC.

The chain recombines TRBV5-3 with TRBJ2-1; a weak D match, TRBD2 (6 bases). TRBV5-3 is placed among ORFs of uncertain function. The length of the CDR3 is 15 residues. Trimming left V 8 bases short and J 10 bases short, with 25 bases between. As DNA, the CDR3 is TGTGCCAGCAGCCAAGCCGGGGACCCGGGAGACGAGCAGTTCTTC. Protein sequence: CASSQAGDPGDEQFF.

The V gene is TRBV19, the J gene TRBJ2-1; D possibly corresponds to TRBD2 (6 bases). CDR3 length: 14 residues. From germline, CDR1 is LNHDA and CDR2 SQIVND (reference sequence). The V end was cut by 2 bases, the J end by 4 bases, with 9 bases between. CDR3 sequence (DNA): TGTGCCAGTAGTATAAGCGGGCCGTACAATGAGCAGTTCTTC. Protein product: CASSISGPYNEQFF.

The chain combines TRBV4-3 with TRBJ2-1, with 8 bases lining up with TRBD2. Germline trimming cut 4 bases from V and 4 bases from J; bases unmatched to any gene: 15. The CDR3 covers 18 residues. Germline-derived CDR1 and CDR2 are LGHNA and YSLEER. CDR3 region: CASSLTPQAGVGYNEQFF. CDR3 nucleotide sequence: TGCGCCAGCAGCCTTACCCCTCAAGCGGGAGTGGGTTACAATGAGCAGTTCTTC.

V gene TRBV2 combines with J gene TRBJ1-5, with TRBD1 as a possible D gene (5 bases). The germline V gene has CDR1 SNHLY and CDR2 FYNNEI. V was cut by 0 bases and J by 3 bases, with 9 bases left in between. The CDR3 totals 15 residues. The CDR3 DNA sequence: TGTGCCAGCAGTGAAGCTTGGGACCTCAATCAGCCCCAGCATTTT. Amino acid sequence: CASSEAWDLNQPQHF.